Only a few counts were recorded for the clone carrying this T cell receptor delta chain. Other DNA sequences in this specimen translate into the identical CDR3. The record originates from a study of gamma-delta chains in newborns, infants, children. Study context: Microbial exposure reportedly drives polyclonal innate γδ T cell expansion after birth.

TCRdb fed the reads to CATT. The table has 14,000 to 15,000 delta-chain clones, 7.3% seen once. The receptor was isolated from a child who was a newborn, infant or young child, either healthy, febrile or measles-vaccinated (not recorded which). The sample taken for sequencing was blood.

The CDR3 DNA sequence: TGTGCCTGTGACACAGCTGGGGGATTGGCCTGGGACACCCGACAGATGTTTTTC. It codes for CACDTAGGLAWDTRQMFF. This chain joins TRDV2 and TRDJ3; 9 bases fit TRDD3. Unmatched junction bases numbered 5, after V lost 1 base and J lost 2 bases. CDR3 size: 18 residues. CDR1 and CDR2 (germline): GEAIGNYY, EKD.